A single sample gave rise to the 10 T cell receptor beta chains below, sequenced in a study of regulatory T cells in long-lasting Graves disease. Building of the TCR beta libraries involved iRepertoire HTBI primers and Arm-PCR of CDR3 regions. TCRdb recomputed calls from the multiplex PCR reads with MiXCR, one row per CDR3 protein. This sample has over 350,000 distinct CDR3 sequences, with about 15% found just once. The sample's time point: newly diagnosed GD, antithyroid drugs for less than 3 months. The TCR library was made from RNA that had been extracted from PBMCs in TRIzol. Separately, the same data were catalogued under a study of T cells in Graves' hyperthyroidism and ophthalmopathy.

Sequencing used peripheral blood mononuclear cells (PBMCs), obtained at new diagnosis, from a patient treated with antithyroid drugs. The source of these receptors is a woman aged 40 to 50 with Graves disease.

The chain couples TRBV4-2 to TRBJ2-1; tentative D call: TRBD1 (6 bases). Germline lookup yields CDR1 LGHNA and CDR2 YNFKEQ. The CDR3 spans 16 residues. Trimming removed 0 bases at V and 2 bases at J, with 11 bases between. The CDR3 sequence is CASSQDLGGAYNEQFF. The DNA of the CDR3 is TGTGCCAGCAGCCAAGACCTAGGGGGTGCCTACAATGAGCAGTTCTTC.

This clonotype showed up just a few times. The chain links TRBV7-9 to TRBJ2-1, with D perhaps matching TRBD1 or TRBD2 (5 bases each). This CDR3 is built from 12 residues. Trimming cost V 11 bases and J 8 bases, with 16 bases left between them. Germline V CDR1 and CDR2: SEHNR, FQNEAQ (reference sequence). CDR3 in DNA: TGTGCCCCGGGGCGTGCCGGTGATGAGCAGTTCTTC. Its protein product is CAPGRAGDEQFF.

This clonotype occurred many times. V gene TRBV11-2 combines with J gene TRBJ2-3; D tentatively reads TRBD1 or TRBD2 (5 bases each). The CDR3 extends over 15 amino acids. Between the trimmed V and J ends, which lost 5 bases and 4 bases, there was a span of 16 bases. Germline CDR1 SGHAT, CDR2 FQNNGV. The CDR3 reads CASSRPGTRSDTQYF. In DNA form, the CDR3 reads TGTGCCAGCAGCCGTCCCGGGACCAGGTCAGATACGCAGTATTTT.

This clonotype showed up many times. This sequence joins TRBV7-6 and TRBJ2-5, with D possibly matching TRBD1 (6 bases). This CDR3 spans 14 amino acids. Trimming left V 5 bases short and J 3 bases short, with 13 bases between. Germline CDR1 is SGHVS and CDR2 is FNYEAQ. CDR3 DNA: TGTGCCAGCAGCCCCGGCAGGGACAAAGAGACCCAGTACTTC. It translates to CASSPGRDKETQYF.

This clonotype was counted ten times or more. The rearrangement links TRBV28 to TRBJ2-1, with TRBD1 as a possible D gene (6 bases). The CDR3 has 15 residues. V was trimmed by 3 bases and J by 8 bases, leaving 17 bases between them. Germline loops: CDR1 MDHEN, CDR2 SYDVKM. The CDR3 protein is CASSFTRDPGDEQFF. CDR3 bases: TGTGCCAGCAGTTTTACCCGGGACCCAGGGGATGAGCAGTTCTTC.

The V call is TRBV7-8, the J call TRBJ2-3; perhaps TRBD1 as D (6 bases). The CDR3 extends over 17 amino acids. V shed 3 bases and J shed 0 bases, with 16 bases lying between them. Germline values: CDR1 SGHVS, CDR2 FQNEAQ. CDR3 in DNA: TGTGCCAGCAGCTTGGGGGCCACCTATCAAAGCACAGATACGCAGTATTTT. Protein sequence: CASSLGATYQSTDTQYF.

This clonotype has ten or more counts. The chain links TRBV11-3 to TRBJ2-1; TRBD2 matches 14 bases. Germline V gene sequence: CDR1 SGHNT, CDR2 YENEEA. With V trimmed by 8 bases and J by 10 bases, 10 bases remained unmatched. CDR3 length: 15 residues. CDR3 DNA sequence: TGTGCCAGCTCCCCAGGACTAGCGGGAGGAAGGGAGCAGTTCTTC. Its protein product is CASSPGLAGGREQFF.

The chain uses TRBV4-1 and TRBJ2-3, with 7 bases identical to TRBD1. J lost 1 base, V lost 4 bases, and 5 bases had no gene match. The CDR3 length is 15 residues. CDR1 is MGHRA and CDR2 is YSYEKL in the germline V gene. CDR3 sequence: CASSLQGQGTDTQYF. In DNA form, the CDR3 reads TGCGCCAGCAGCCTCCAAGGACAGGGCACAGATACGCAGTATTTT.

The chain joins TRBV6-1 to TRBJ2-1; 8 bases line up with TRBD1. After removal of 7 bases from V and 2 bases from J, the junction contained 7 bases not matched to a gene. Germline CDR1 reads MNHNS; CDR2 reads SASEGT. This CDR3 contains 15 residues. DNA of the CDR3: TGTGCCAGCACCCAGACAGGGGCTCCCTACAATGAGCAGTTCTTC. This codes for CASTQTGAPYNEQFF.

The table lists this clonotype with many counts. The chain has TRBV12-3 or TRBV12-4 and TRBJ2-1; the match to TRBD2 covers 7 bases. The CDR3 is made up of 15 amino acids. V was pared by 7 bases and J by 5 bases, with 11 bases of the junction left unmatched. Here the CDR3 DNA reads TGTGCCAGCACCCCCAGTGGGAGGGCCCACAATGAGCAGTTCTTC. Protein product: CASTPSGRAHNEQFF.